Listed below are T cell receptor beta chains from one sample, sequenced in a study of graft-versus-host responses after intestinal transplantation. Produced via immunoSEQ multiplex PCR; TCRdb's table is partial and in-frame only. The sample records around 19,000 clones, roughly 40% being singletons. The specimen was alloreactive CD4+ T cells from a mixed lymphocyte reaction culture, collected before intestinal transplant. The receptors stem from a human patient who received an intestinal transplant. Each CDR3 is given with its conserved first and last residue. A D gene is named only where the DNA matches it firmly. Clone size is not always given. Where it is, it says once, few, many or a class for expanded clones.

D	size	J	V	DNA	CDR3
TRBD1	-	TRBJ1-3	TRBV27	TGTGCCAGCAGTTTAACCCCCGGGACAGCCGGAAACACCATATATTTT	CASSLTPGTAGNTIYF
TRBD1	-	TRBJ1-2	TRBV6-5	TGTGCCAGCAGTTACGACGGGACAGGAGCCTACACCTTC	CASSYDGTGAYTF
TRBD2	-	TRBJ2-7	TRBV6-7	TGTGCCAGCAGTCCTCCAGGCCGGGGGGGAAAGACCTACGAGCAGTACTTC	CASSPPGRGGKTYEQYF
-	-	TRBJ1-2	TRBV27	TGTGCCAGCAGTAAATCCGGGACGGTAATCTATGGCTACACCTTC	CASSKSGTVIYGYTF
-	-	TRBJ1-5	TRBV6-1	TGTGCCAGCTCTGTCAGGGGAGATCAGCCCCAGCATTTT	CASSVRGDQPQHF
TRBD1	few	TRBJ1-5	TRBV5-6	TGTGCCAGCAGCTTTACAGGGGGACGTAGGCAGCCCCAGCATTTT	CASSFTGGRRQPQHF
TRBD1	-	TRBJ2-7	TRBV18	TGTGCCAGCTCACCTAGGACAGGGCCGGGCTCCTACGAGCAGTACTTC	CASSPRTGPGSYEQYF
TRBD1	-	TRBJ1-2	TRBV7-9	TGTGCCAGCAGCCCTCGATGGACAGGGACCATCTATGGCTACACCTTC	CASSPRWTGTIYGYTF
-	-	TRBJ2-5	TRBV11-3	TGTGCCAGCAGCCCCCAAGCTCGGTCTTTAGAGACCCAGTACTTC	CASSPQARSLETQYF
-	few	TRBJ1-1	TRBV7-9	TGTGCCAGCAGCCCCAGACCGGGGAACACTGAAGCTTTCTTT	CASSPRPGNTEAFF
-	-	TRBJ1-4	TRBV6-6	TGTGCCAGCAGTTACTCGTACAGGAATGAAAAACTGTTTTTT	CASSYSYRNEKLFF
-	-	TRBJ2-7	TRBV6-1	TGTGCCAGCCGGACGGGGGTGCGGAGCTCCTACGAGCAGTACTTC	CASRTGVRSSYEQYF
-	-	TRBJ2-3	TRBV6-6	TGTGCCAGCAGTTACCTCGGGGGGCGAACAGATACGCAGTATTTT	CASSYLGGRTDTQYF
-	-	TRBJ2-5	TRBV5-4	TGTGCCAGCAGCTTTGGGGGCCGAAAAGAGACCCAGTACTTC	CASSFGGRKETQYF
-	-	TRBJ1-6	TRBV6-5	TGTGCCAGCAGTGCCTCAGGCTCACCCCTCCACTTT	CASSASGSPLHF
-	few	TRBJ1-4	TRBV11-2	TGTGCCAGCAGCTTAGAGGTCACAGAAAAACTGTTTTTT	CASSLEVTEKLFF
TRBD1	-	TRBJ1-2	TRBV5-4	TGTGCCAGCAGCCCAGGAGGCGACAGGGGGCATGGCTACACCTTC	CASSPGGDRGHGYTF
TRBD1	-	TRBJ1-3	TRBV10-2	TGCGCCAGCAGGAGCTGGGGACAGTCGATCTCTGGAAACACCATATATTTT	CASRSWGQSISGNTIYF
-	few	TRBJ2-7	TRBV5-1	TGCGCCAGCAGCTCCTTGGAAGACGGATCCTACGAGCAGTACTTC	CASSSLEDGSYEQYF
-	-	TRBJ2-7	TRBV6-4	TGTGCCAGCAGTAGGCTTGCGGGGACCTACGAGCAGTACTTC	CASSRLAGTYEQYF
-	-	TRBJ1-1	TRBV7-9	TGTGCCAGCAGCTTAGGAGGGGGGGTGACGAGAAAAGCTTTCTTT	CASSLGGGVTRKAFF
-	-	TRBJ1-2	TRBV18	TGTGCCAGCTCACCAGAGGTCAGGCCCGTTGAAGGCTACACCTTC	CASSPEVRPVEGYTF
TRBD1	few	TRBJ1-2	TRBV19	TGTGCCAGTAGTATCGGGACAGGCCCCTATGGCTACACCTTC	CASSIGTGPYGYTF
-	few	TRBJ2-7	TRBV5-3	TGTGCCAGAAGCTTGGTTGAGGACGAGCAGTACTTC	CARSLVEDEQYF
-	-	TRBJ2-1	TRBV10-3	TGTGCCATCAGTGGGACAGATCCCAATCTGGGTTATGAGCAGTTCTTC	CAISGTDPNLGYEQFF
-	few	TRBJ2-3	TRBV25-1	TGTGCCAGCAGTGACCCCCTCAGGAGAACAGATACGCAGTATTTT	CASSDPLRRTDTQYF
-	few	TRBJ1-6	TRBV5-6	TGTGCCAGCAGCTTAGGGAGCTTGACGTTTGGGGGCCGTGGATCACCCCTCCACTTT	CASSLGSLTFGGRGSPLHF
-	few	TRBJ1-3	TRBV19	TGTGCCAGTAGTATCTTCAGGGTGGCTGGAAACACCATATATTTT	CASSIFRVAGNTIYF